These 10 T cell receptor beta chains share one sample of origin, sequenced in a study of CXCR3-negative and CXCR3-positive naive CD8 T cells. Study-level findings and limits: Relative to CXCR3-negative naive cells, CXCR3-positive naive cells had more hydrophobic TRB CDR3s.

cDNA libraries for TRB were generated by 5' RACE incorporating UMI labels. After re-calling the 5' RACE reads, TCRdb lists one entry per CDR3 protein, DNA absent. The sample includes 130,000 to 150,000 distinct CDR3 sequences. These TCRs' antigens remain unknown. The source material was naive CXCR3+ CD8+ T cells from blood. Subset: CD45RO-CCR7+CD27+CD95- naive CD8+ T cells expressing CXCR3 (TNR3+). The receptors originated from a human donor in good health. Some clones in this sample may be carry-over from other donors' samples.

The chain carries TRBV9 and TRBJ1-5; TCRdb lists TRBD1, though no DNA is available to test this call. This CDR3 contains 14 residues. CDR1 is SGDLS and CDR2 is YYNGEE in the germline V gene. This CDR3 is CASSEGGLSQPQHF.

The V gene is TRBV11-2, the J gene TRBJ2-5; TCRdb calls TRBD2, which cannot be checked without DNA. Per germline, CDR1 SGHAT and CDR2 FQNNGV. There are 18 residues in the CDR3. CDR3 amino acids: CASSPTFSGSTERETQYF.

The chain couples TRBV6-5 to TRBJ1-4. The CDR3 runs to 13 residues. The germline CDR1 and CDR2 sequences are MNHEY and SVGAGI. The CDR3 sequence is CASSYGFSRELFF.

The chain recombines TRBV5-4 with TRBJ2-2; the TCRdb D gene call, TRBD1, has no DNA to confirm it. The CDR3 sequence is 16 residues long. Per germline, CDR1 SGHNT and CDR2 YYREEE (reference sequence). CDR3: CASSLGGGGYTGELFF.

The V gene is TRBV7-9, the J gene TRBJ1-6; the D call from TCRdb, TRBD1, cannot be confirmed without DNA. Germline CDR1 and CDR2: SEHNR and FQNEAQ (reference sequence). The CDR3 consists of 17 residues. The CDR3 is CASSLAPAGTPVLTLHF.

The chain carries TRBV10-3 and TRBJ2-1; TCRdb's D call, TRBD1, is unchecked because there is no DNA. The CDR3 length is 14 residues. Germline V gives CDR1 ENHRY, CDR2 SYGVKD. CDR3 residues: CAIREGGQYNEQFF.

The CDR3 protein is CASSEDRGSDTQYF. This chain joins TRBV4-3 and TRBJ2-3; TCRdb's assignment of TRBD1 cannot be checked, as there is no DNA. CDR1 is LGHNA, CDR2 YSLEER, per germline. The CDR3 consists of 14 residues.

The V call is TRBV28, the J call TRBJ1-1; TCRdb returns TRBD1, unconfirmable since there is no DNA. CDR1 and CDR2 from the germline V gene are MDHEN and SYDVKM. The CDR3 is 15 residues long. CDR3 in amino acids: CASSSDRGQSTEAFF.

CDR3 loop: CASSGEAGRGTGELFF. The chain links TRBV5-5 to TRBJ2-2; TCRdb picks TRBD2, but there is no DNA to check that call. Germline V gives CDR1 SGHKS, CDR2 YYEKEE (reference sequence). The CDR3 has 16 amino acids.

The chain recombines TRBV29-1 with TRBJ1-5. CDR1 and CDR2 (germline): SQVTM, ANQGSEA. The CDR3 contains 14 residues. CDR3 loop: CSVIFRESNQPQHF.